The 14 T cell receptor beta chains listed next were all sequenced from one sample in a study of control samples from healthy donors and cancer patients. Repertoires were generated with immunoSEQ multiplex PCR, while TCRdb's copy carries only in-frame clones and drops some. The repertoire holds approximately 150,000 clones, with roughly nine tenths as singletons. The sequenced sample consisted of PBMCs. Source of these receptors: a man in his fifties with head and neck cancer.

V is TRBV12-3 or TRBV12-4 and J is TRBJ2-1; no definite D call. Trimming removed 4 bases from V and 6 bases from J, with 7 bases in between. This CDR3 is built from 12 residues. CDR3 nucleotides: TGTGCCAGCAGTTCCAACAGCAATGAGCAGTTCTTC. The encoded protein is CASSSNSNEQFF.

The genes are TRBV5-4 and TRBJ2-7; D gene ambiguous. Germline values: CDR1 SGHNT, CDR2 YYREEE (reference sequence). This CDR3 is 13 amino acids long. With 0 bases removed from V and 5 bases from J, the gap between germline ends came to 9 bases. CDR3 in DNA: TGTGCCAGCAGCTTGGACAGAGTCGACGAGCAGTACTTC. Encoded protein: CASSLDRVDEQYF.

The chain has TRBV6-5 and TRBJ1-5; D remains unclear. The CDR3 spans 13 residues. From germline, CDR1 is MNHEY and CDR2 SVGAGI. V shed 5 bases and J shed 5 bases, with 10 bases lying between them. The CDR3: CASSKTAHQPQHF. CDR3 sequence (DNA): TGTGCCAGCAGTAAAACGGCCCATCAGCCCCAGCATTTT.

This CDR3 is CASSDSRVRGGGFEKLFF. The CDR3 nucleotides read TGTGCCAGCAGTGACTCGAGAGTTCGAGGGGGCGGTTTTGAAAAACTGTTTTTT. The V call is TRBV6-4, the J call TRBJ1-4; 7 nucleotides match TRBD1. V lost 0 bases and J lost 7; bases outside the gene matches: 14. This CDR3 region has 18 residues. Germline assignment: CDR1 MRHNA and CDR2 SNTAGT.

The rearrangement uses TRBV7-9 and TRBJ1-4; D perhaps matches TRBD1 (6 bases). The CDR3 extends over 13 amino acids. CDR1 and CDR2 from the germline V gene are SEHNR and FQNEAQ (reference sequence). Trimming left V 3 bases short and J 5 bases short, with 7 bases between. CDR3 coding DNA: TGTGCCAGCAGCTTTACAGGGAATGAAAAACTGTTTTTT. This codes for CASSFTGNEKLFF.

V usage is TRBV14 and J usage is TRBJ1-6; no definite D call. This CDR3 region has 16 residues. Germline CDR1 SGHDN, CDR2 FVKESK. V shed 0 bases and J shed 9 bases, with 15 bases lying between them. The CDR3 is CASSQDPVSAGSPLHF. The CDR3 DNA reads as TGTGCCAGCAGCCAAGATCCCGTTTCCGCGGGTTCACCCCTCCACTTT.

This clone has only one observation. This chain connects TRBV7-9 to TRBJ1-2, with 7 bases aligning to TRBD1. This CDR3 region has 15 residues. After removal of 4 bases from V and 4 bases from J, the junction contained 9 bases not matched to a gene. Germline lookup yields CDR1 SEHNR and CDR2 FQNEAQ (reference sequence). The CDR3 region is CASSSQTGNFYGYTF. DNA for the CDR3: TGTGCCAGCAGCTCCCAGACAGGGAATTTCTATGGCTACACCTTC.

The rearrangement links TRBV30 to TRBJ2-1; 8 bases fit TRBD2. CDR3 length: 13 amino acids. Germline trimming cut 1 base from V and 9 bases from J; bases unmatched to any gene: 5. Germline V gene lookup returns CDR1 GTSNPN and CDR2 SVGIG (reference sequence). The CDR3: CAWSAGTSGEQFF. In DNA, the CDR3 is TGTGCCTGGAGTGCCGGGACTAGTGGTGAGCAGTTCTTC.

This chain connects TRBV19 to TRBJ1-4, with D possibly being TRBD1 (6 bases). The CDR3 extends over 15 amino acids. Trimming took off 1 base at V and 8 bases at J, with 14 bases between the two ends. Looked up from germline, CDR1 is LNHDA and CDR2 is SQIVND (reference sequence). The CDR3 region is CASSIASAGDEKLFF. In DNA, the CDR3 is TGTGCCAGTAGTATAGCGTCGGCAGGGGACGAAAAACTGTTTTTT.

The V and J genes are TRBV6-5 and TRBJ1-5; D is undetermined. The CDR3 is 13 residues long. Per the germline V gene, CDR1 is MNHEY and CDR2 is SVGAGI. Trimming took off 5 bases at V and 1 base at J, with 6 bases between the two ends. CDR3 in DNA: TGTGCCAGCAGTACCCAAAGCAATCAGCCCCAGCATTTT. As protein: CASSTQSNQPQHF.

This chain connects TRBV6-5 to TRBJ2-2; D is perhaps TRBD1 (6 bases). This CDR3 is built from 16 residues. CDR1 is MNHEY and CDR2 is SVGAGI in the germline V gene. Trimming removed 2 bases from V and 3 bases from J, with 13 bases in between. The chain's CDR3 is CASSYLAQGYTGELFF. The CDR3 nucleotides read TGTGCCAGCAGTTACCTGGCGCAGGGGTACACCGGGGAGCTGTTTTTT.

This clone was observed a handful of times. The same CDR3 can be traced to other DNA sequences in this sample. V gene TRBV14 combines with J gene TRBJ2-7, with a possible D match to TRBD2 (5 bases). Looked up from germline, CDR1 is SGHDN and CDR2 is FVKESK. Trimming left V 7 bases short and J 7 bases short, with 14 bases between. This CDR3 is 12 amino acids long. In DNA form, the CDR3 reads TGTGCCAGCAACCCTGGCGGGTTAGAGCAGTACTTC. It specifies CASNPGGLEQYF. The whole variable domain, remainder taken from reference TRBV14 and TRBJ2-7, is EAGVTQFPSHSVIEKGQTVTLRCDPISGHDNLYWYRRVMGKEIKFLLHFVKESKQDESGMPNNRFLAERTGGTYSTLKVQPAELEDSGVYFCASNPGGLEQYFGPGTRLTVT.

This rearrangement joins TRBV28 to TRBJ1-2, with 8 bases lining up with TRBD1. The ends lost 4 bases at V and 5 bases at J; junction bases unmatched: 3. The CDR3 is made up of 13 amino acids. Germline assignment: CDR1 MDHEN and CDR2 SYDVKM. CDR3 sequence (DNA): TGTGCCAGCAGTTGGACAGGGCGGTATGGCTACACCTTC. Its translation is CASSWTGRYGYTF.

The V call is TRBV15, the J call TRBJ2-5; D is perhaps TRBD1 (5 bases). The germline V gene has CDR1 LNHNV and CDR2 YYDKDF (reference sequence). This CDR3 has 13 amino acids. V gave up 4 bases and J gave up 7 bases, with 13 bases separating them. The CDR3 nucleotides are TGTGCCACCAGCATGGTGGACACCATGACCCAGTACTTC. It yields the protein CATSMVDTMTQYF. The full variable domain, completed using reference TRBV15 and TRBJ2-5, is DAMVIQNPRYQVTQFGKPVTLSCSQTLNHNVMYWYQQKSSQAPKLLFHYYDKDFNNEADTPDNFQSRRPNTSFCFLDIRSPGLGDTAMYLCATSMVDTMTQYFGPGTRLLVL.